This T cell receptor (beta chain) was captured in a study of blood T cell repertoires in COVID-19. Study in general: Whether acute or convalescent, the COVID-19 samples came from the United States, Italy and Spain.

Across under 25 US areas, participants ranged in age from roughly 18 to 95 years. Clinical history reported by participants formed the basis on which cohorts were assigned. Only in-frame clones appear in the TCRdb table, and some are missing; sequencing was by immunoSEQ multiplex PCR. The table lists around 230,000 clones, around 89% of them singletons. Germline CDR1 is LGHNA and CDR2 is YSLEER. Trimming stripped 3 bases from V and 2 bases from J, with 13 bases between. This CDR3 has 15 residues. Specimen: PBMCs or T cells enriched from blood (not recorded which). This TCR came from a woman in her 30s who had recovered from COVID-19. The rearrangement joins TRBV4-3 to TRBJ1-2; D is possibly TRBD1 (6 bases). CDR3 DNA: TGCGCCAGCAGCCACGCCGACAGGCTAAACTATGGCTACACCTTC. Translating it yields CASSHADRLNYGYTF.